The sequence of this T cell receptor beta chain was determined in a study of cytomegalovirus exposure and HLA in healthy donors. Both 60 Vbeta primers and 13 Jbeta primers went into the PCR. Some clones are missing from TCRdb's copy, which holds only in-frame ones; the method was immunoSEQ multiplex PCR. The sample records 200,000 to 250,000 clones, about 80% being singletons. The V segment lost 6 bases and the J segment 12 bases; nucleotides outside the gene matches: 11. The CDR3 is made up of 13 amino acids. Germline CDR1 is MNHNS and CDR2 is SASEGT. The sample was PBMCs. The clonotype comes from a woman aged 25-40 years in good health and CMV-seronegative. The V gene is TRBV6-1, the J gene TRBJ2-1; 7 nucleotides agree with TRBD2. The CDR3 coding sequence is TGTGCCAGCAGGAGGGACGGCCCGGGAGGGCAGTTCTTC. This codes for CASRRDGPGGQFF.